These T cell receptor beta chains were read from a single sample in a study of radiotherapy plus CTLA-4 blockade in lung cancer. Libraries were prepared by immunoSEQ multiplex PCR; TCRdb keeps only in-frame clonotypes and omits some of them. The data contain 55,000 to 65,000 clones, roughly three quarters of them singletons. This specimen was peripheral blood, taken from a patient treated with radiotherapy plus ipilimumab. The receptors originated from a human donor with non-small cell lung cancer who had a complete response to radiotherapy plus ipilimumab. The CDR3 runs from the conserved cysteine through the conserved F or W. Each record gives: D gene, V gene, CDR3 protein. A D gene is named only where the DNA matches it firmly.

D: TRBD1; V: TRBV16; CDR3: CASSEPGQGVREQFF
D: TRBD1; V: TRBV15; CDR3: CATSRVETGSHEQYF
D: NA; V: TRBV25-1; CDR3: CASRSPGSGSKGKLFF
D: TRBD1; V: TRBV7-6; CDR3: CASSLAGQLEAFF
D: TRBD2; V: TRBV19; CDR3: CASIGLAGQYF
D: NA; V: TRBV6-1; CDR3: CASSFDRDQPQHF
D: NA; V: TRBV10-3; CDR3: CAISDYQETQYF
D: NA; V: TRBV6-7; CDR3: CASRPPSSRTVKLRNYGYTF
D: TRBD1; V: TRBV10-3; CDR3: CAIKGQGNYGYTF
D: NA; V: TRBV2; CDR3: CASSGAWEQFF
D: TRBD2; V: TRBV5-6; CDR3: CASSLRTSGGGETQYF
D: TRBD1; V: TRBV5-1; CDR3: CASSLGDRDEETQYF
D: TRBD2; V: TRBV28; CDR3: CASSLLGLADHNEQFF
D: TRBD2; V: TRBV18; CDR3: CASSPEDFGGTSVLDTQYF
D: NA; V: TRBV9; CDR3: CASSPHIGANTEAFF
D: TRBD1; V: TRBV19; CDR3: CASNYGGGTAAYGYTF
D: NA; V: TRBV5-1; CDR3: CASSLDRPDFYGYTF
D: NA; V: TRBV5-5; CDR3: CASSVMGPGNTIYF
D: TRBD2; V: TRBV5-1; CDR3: CASSPGVAGGLSNEQFF
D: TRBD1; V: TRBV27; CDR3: CASSLRDRAHGYTF
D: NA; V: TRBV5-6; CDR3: CASNDINTGELFF
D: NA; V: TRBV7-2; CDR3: CASSAALRDTEAFF
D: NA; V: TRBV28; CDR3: CASKLRGAEAFF
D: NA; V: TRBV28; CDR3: CASVTGSRGNTIYF
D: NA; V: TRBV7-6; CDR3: CASSPSASNTGELFF
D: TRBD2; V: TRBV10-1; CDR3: CASSTGSGGTGELFF
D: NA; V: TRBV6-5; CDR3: CASSYSGGRDSSPLHF
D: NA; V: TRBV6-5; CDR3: CASSSRGHEQYF
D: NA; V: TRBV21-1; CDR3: CASSNENRCLTEAFF
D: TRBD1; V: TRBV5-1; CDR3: CASSLKFLGQVNTGELFF
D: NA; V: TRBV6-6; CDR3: CASRTQAGGRYGYTF
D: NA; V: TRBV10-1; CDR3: CASSKDEQYF
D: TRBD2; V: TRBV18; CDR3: CASSRRAGAYNEQFF
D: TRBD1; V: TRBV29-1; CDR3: CSVGDRVPDTQYF
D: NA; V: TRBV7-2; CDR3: CASSTRLVQQETQYF
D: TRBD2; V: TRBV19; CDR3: CASSTGLAGPYNEQFF
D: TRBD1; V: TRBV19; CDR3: CASSLGTAGEQYF
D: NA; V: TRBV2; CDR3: CASSVQGSNQPQHF
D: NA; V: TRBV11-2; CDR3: CASSAGFRRNWYGYTF
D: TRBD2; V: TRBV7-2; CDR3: CASSSLAGGGSDTQYF
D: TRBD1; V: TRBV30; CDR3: CAWSVGTVSGNTIYF
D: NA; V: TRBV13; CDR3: CASSFNYEQYF
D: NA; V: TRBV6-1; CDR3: CAIRTAGSTDTQYF
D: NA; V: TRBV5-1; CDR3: CASSLVPRGASGNTIYF
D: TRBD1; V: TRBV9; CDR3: CASSDGQGRYEQFF
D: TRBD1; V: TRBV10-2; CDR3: CASREDRGGDTQYF
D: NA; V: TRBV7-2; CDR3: CASSRKGDTEAFF
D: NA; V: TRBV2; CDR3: CASSRTAPQLYSGNTIYF
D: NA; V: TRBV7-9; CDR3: CASSLLEVYEQFF
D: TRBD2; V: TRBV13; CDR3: CASSSLTPLAGVKEQYF
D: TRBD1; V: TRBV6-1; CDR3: CASSEFGTGQGYTF
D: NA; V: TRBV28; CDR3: CASTSEGGTQYF
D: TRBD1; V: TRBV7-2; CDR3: CASSLTGTGISYEQYF
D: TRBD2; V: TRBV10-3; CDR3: CAISKTSGSYEQYF
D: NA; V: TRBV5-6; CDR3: CASSPRHLKLFEAFF